Sequencing of this T cell receptor beta chain was carried out in a study of beta chain features in type 1 diabetes. Across the whole study: Across all samples, over 85 million sorted cells were examined. General observations from the study: Researchers reported that naive, central memory and Treg TCRB repertoires appeared more similar in patients than in healthy donors.

Sequencing targeted expressed TCRB transcripts, as all isolated RNA had been reverse transcribed. Only in-frame clones appear in the TCRdb table, and some are missing; sequencing was by immunoSEQ multiplex PCR. The data hold roughly 500,000 clones, with 25% to 35% observed a single time. CD45RO/CCR7/CD25/CD127/CD95/CD27 sorting isolated CD4+ naive, central memory, regulatory and stem cell-like memory cells. The CDR3 has 12 residues. V was pared by 10 bases and J by 2 bases, with 11 bases between. Germline CDR1 and CDR2: LNHDA and SQIVND (reference sequence). As for this clone: Its antigen is as yet unknown.

The sequenced material came from naive CD4+ T cells from blood. The V gene is TRBV19, the J gene TRBJ2-5; a weak D match, TRBD1 (6 bases). The source of this sequence is a man aged 18 to 35 in good health. CDR3 in DNA: TGTGCCAACGGACAGTTTCAAGAGACCCAGTACTTC. Translating it yields CANGQFQETQYF.